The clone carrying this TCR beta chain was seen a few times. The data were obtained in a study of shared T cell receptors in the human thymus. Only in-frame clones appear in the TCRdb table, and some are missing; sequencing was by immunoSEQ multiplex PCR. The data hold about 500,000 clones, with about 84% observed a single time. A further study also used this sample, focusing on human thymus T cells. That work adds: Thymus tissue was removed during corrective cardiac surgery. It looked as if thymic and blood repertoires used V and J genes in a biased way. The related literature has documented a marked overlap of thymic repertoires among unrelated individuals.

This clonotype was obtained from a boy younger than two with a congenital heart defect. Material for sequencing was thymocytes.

CDR3 protein: CASSPRGREAGTDTQYF. The CDR3 coding sequence is TGTGCCAGCAGCCCAAGGGGGCGGGAGGCCGGGACAGATACGCAGTATTTT. The V and J genes are TRBV9 and TRBJ2-3, with a tentative D call TRBD2 (8 bases). CDR3 length equals 17 residues. The V gene lost 4 bases and the J gene lost 3 bases, with 21 bases spanning the gap. Germline loops: CDR1 SGDLS, CDR2 YYNGEE.